One sample yielded the 8 T cell receptor beta chains listed below, sequenced in a study of OX40 agonist ivuxolimab in advanced cancers. Repertoires were generated with immunoSEQ multiplex PCR, while TCRdb's copy carries only in-frame clones and drops some. Of 70,000 to 90,000 clones listed, roughly 86% are singletons. The sample was CD4+ or CD8+ T cells sorted from blood, taken in a trial of the OX40 agonist ivuxolimab. These receptor sequences come from an adult with an advanced solid tumor such as melanoma, head and neck, liver or kidney cancer.

The V call is TRBV5-5, the J call TRBJ2-1; TRBD1 aligns across 9 bases. This CDR3 spans 15 amino acids. CDR1 SGHKS and CDR2 YYEKEE come from the germline V gene (reference sequence). The V and J ends lost 0 bases and 5 bases, in that order; junction bases with no gene match: 3. CDR3 DNA sequence: TGTGCCAGCAGCTTGGAAGGGACAGGGCACAATGAGCAGTTCTTC. As protein: CASSLEGTGHNEQFF.

V gene TRBV7-2 combines with J gene TRBJ2-7, with 7 nucleotides matching TRBD1. The germline CDR1 and CDR2 sequences are SGHTA and FQGNSA. This CDR3 has 15 amino acids. V was pared by 5 bases and J by 2 bases, with 9 bases of the junction left unmatched. In nucleotides, the CDR3 is TGTGCCAGCAGCCCCCTACAGGGGACAACCTACGAGCAGTACTTC. Translation gives CASSPLQGTTYEQYF.

The chain joins TRBV4-2 to TRBJ1-2, with no clear D. CDR1 is LGHNA and CDR2 is YNFKEQ in the germline V gene. The germline V and J ends were trimmed by 5 bases and 3 bases, with 13 bases remaining between them. The CDR3 totals 14 residues. CDR3 loop: CASSFPGRDYGYTF. The CDR3 DNA reads TGTGCCAGCAGCTTCCCGGGGAGGGACTATGGCTACACCTTC.

The chain has TRBV12-1 and TRBJ2-1; no check of the table's D call, TRBD2, against the DNA was made. TRBV12-1 is reported as a pseudogene. The CDR3 is 15 amino acids. The CDR3 nucleotides read TGTGCCAGCAGCGCGGGAAGCGAGAGCTACAATGAGCAGTTCTTC. It yields the protein CASSAGSESYNEQFF.

This rearrangement joins TRBV30 to TRBJ2-5; no reliable D call. CDR3 length: 11 amino acids. V shed 4 bases and J shed 0 bases, with 3 bases lying between them. The V gene's germline CDR1 is GTSNPN and CDR2 SVGIG (reference sequence). DNA of the CDR3: TGTGCCTGGACCAACCAAGAGACCCAGTACTTC. Its translation is CAWTNQETQYF.

V and J are TRBV2 and TRBJ2-2, with 8 bases lining up with TRBD2. Germline V gene lookup returns CDR1 SNHLY and CDR2 FYNNEI. The CDR3 length is 12 residues. J gave up 10 bases and V 6 bases, and 4 bases lay outside the gene matches. Written as DNA, the CDR3 is TGTGCCAGCAGCGTAGCGGGACAGGAGCTGTTTTTT. Translated, it gives CASSVAGQELFF.

This sequence joins TRBV28 and TRBJ2-5, with D hard to call. This CDR3 is 11 amino acids long. Trimming took off 6 bases at V and 7 bases at J, with 9 bases between the two ends. Germline assignment: CDR1 MDHEN and CDR2 SYDVKM. CDR3 sequence reads: CASSDLWTQYF. CDR3 DNA: TGTGCCAGCAGCGACCTCTGGACCCAGTACTTC.

V gene TRBV14 combines with J gene TRBJ2-1; D remains ambiguous. CDR1 is SGHDN and CDR2 is FVKESK in the germline V gene. The CDR3 is 14 residues long. V was pared by 1 base and J by 5 bases, with 9 bases between. The CDR3 sequence is CASSQVRINNEQFF. As DNA, the CDR3 is TGTGCCAGCAGCCAAGTTCGTATAAACAATGAGCAGTTCTTC.